These 11 T cell receptor beta chains share one sample of origin, sequenced in a study of T cells in localized non-small cell lung cancer. The assay was immunoSEQ multiplex PCR, and TCRdb's table has in-frame clones only and misses some. The profile covers approximately 1,100 clones, with around 19% appearing a single time and 8% taken by the ten largest. The source material was lung tumor tissue, sampled before any cancer treatment. The source of these receptors is a female donor at least 60 years old with stage I squamous cell lung carcinoma.

The genes are TRBV9 and TRBJ2-1; TRBD2 matches 9 bases. V shed 2 bases and J 4 bases; nucleotides not matched to a gene: 7. CDR3 length: 16 residues. Per germline, CDR1 SGDLS and CDR2 YYNGEE. CDR3 in amino acids: CASSVQGGRGYNEQFF. The CDR3 nucleotides are TGTGCCAGCAGCGTTCAGGGCGGGAGGGGTTACAATGAGCAGTTCTTC. The full variable domain, with the rest looked up from reference TRBV9 and TRBJ2-1, is DSGVTQTPKHLITATGQRVTLRCSPRSGDLSVYWYQQSLDQGLQFLIQYYNGEERAKGNILERFSAQQFPDLHSELNLSSLELGDSALYFCASSVQGGRGYNEQFFGPGTRLTVL.

By share of the sample, this clone is large. The J gene is TRBJ1-2, the V gene TRBV6-8, with a possible D match to TRBD1 (5 bases). V lost 5 bases and J 4 bases, leaving 11 bases between the germline ends. Germline CDR1 reads MNHGY; CDR2 reads SAAAGT. The length of the CDR3 is 13 residues. In DNA, the CDR3 is TGTGCCAGCAGTCCGGACAACGGCTATGGCTACACCTTC. This gives the protein CASSPDNGYGYTF.

V usage is TRBV6-8 and J usage is TRBJ1-5, with 8 nucleotides matching TRBD1. Unmatched junction bases numbered 4, after V lost 5 bases and J lost 1 base. The CDR3 is made up of 15 amino acids. Germline V gene data show CDR1 as MNHGY and CDR2 as SAAAGT. This chain's CDR3 is CASSSRQGSNQPQHF. DNA for the CDR3: TGTGCCAGCAGTAGCCGACAGGGGAGCAATCAGCCCCAGCATTTT.

The chain couples TRBV6-8 to TRBJ2-7; tentative D call: TRBD1 (6 bases). CDR3 length: 16 amino acids. Germline CDR1 and CDR2: MNHGY and SAAAGT. V gave up 9 bases and J gave up 6 bases, with 27 bases separating them. CDR3 protein: CASKRGGGDRIAEQYF. For the CDR3, the DNA is TGTGCCAGTAAAAGAGGGGGTGGTGACCGGATTGCCGAGCAGTACTTC.

The chain is built from TRBV28 and TRBJ1-5, with D possibly being TRBD1 (6 bases). This CDR3 spans 13 amino acids. The germline gives CDR1 MDHEN, CDR2 SYDVKM. Trimming took 8 bases from V and 2 from J, leaving 10 bases between them. CDR3 nucleotide sequence: TGTGCCAGCCAAAACAGGGGCAATCAGCCCCAGCATTTT. Translation gives CASQNRGNQPQHF.

The V call is TRBV6-8, the J call TRBJ2-2, with D perhaps given as TRBD1 or TRBD2 (5 bases each). The V end lost 6 bases, the J end lost 5 bases, and 13 bases lay between the germline ends. The CDR3 contains 14 residues. Germline CDR1 and CDR2: MNHGY and SAAAGT. The CDR3 DNA follows: TGTGCCAGCAGCTACGACAGCGGTACCGGGGAGCTGTTTTTT. The encoded protein is CASSYDSGTGELFF.

This clone was counted between two and nine times. The chain has TRBV6-8 and TRBJ1-1; D gene unclear. V lost 0 bases and J lost 2, with 13 bases in between. The CDR3 totals 16 residues. The germline V gene has CDR1 MNHGY and CDR2 SAAAGT. CDR3 residues: CASSYSEYSSNTEAFF. In DNA, the CDR3 is TGTGCCAGCAGTTACTCGGAGTACAGTTCCAACACTGAAGCTTTCTTT.

The V and J genes are TRBV5-1 and TRBJ2-7; possibly TRBD2 for D (5 bases). Per germline, CDR1 SGHRS and CDR2 YFSETQ. The CDR3 sequence is 15 residues long. V was shortened by 1 base and J by 6 bases, with 17 bases between the two germline ends. The CDR3, as DNA: TGCGCCAGCAGCTTGTCGGTAGCGAGCCCCTCCGAGCAGTACTTC. Encoded protein: CASSLSVASPSEQYF. Full variable domain (outside the CDR3, taken from reference TRBV5-1 and TRBJ2-7): KAGVTQTPRYLIKTRGQQVTLSCSPISGHRSVSWYQQTPGQGLQFLFEYFSETQRNKGNFPGRFSGRQFSNSRSEMNVSTLELGDSALYLCASSLSVASPSEQYFGPGTRLTVT.

This clone has just a few counts. V is TRBV7-6 and J is TRBJ2-2; D perhaps matches TRBD2 (6 bases). The V end lost 4 bases, the J end lost 8 bases, and 20 bases lay between the germline ends. The CDR3 runs 16 residues. The germline gives CDR1 SGHVS, CDR2 FNYEAQ. The CDR3 loop is CASSSSPGSGRGELFF. The CDR3 nucleotides are TGTGCCAGCAGCTCCTCTCCCGGGAGCGGTAGAGGGGAGCTGTTTTTT.

By sample share, this clone is medium-sized (0.01 to 0.1%). CDR3 in DNA: TGTGCCAGCAGTCCGCCTCGCACCCTCAACCCCCATGGCTACACCTTC. As protein: CASSPPRTLNPHGYTF. The chain has TRBV6-8 and TRBJ1-2; D is uncertain. This CDR3 is built from 16 residues. Trimming took off 5 bases at V and 6 bases at J, with 22 bases between the two ends. Germline V gene data show CDR1 as MNHGY and CDR2 as SAAAGT.

The rearrangement uses TRBV6-8 and TRBJ2-5, with D perhaps being TRBD1 or TRBD2 (6 bases each). The CDR3 runs 15 residues. CDR1 is MNHGY and CDR2 is SAAAGT in the germline V gene. Trimming stripped 2 bases from V and 10 bases from J, with 20 bases between. The CDR3, as DNA: TGTGCCAGCAGTTACAGGGGGGCTCCCCAAAGGGGCCAGTACTTC. Protein sequence: CASSYRGAPQRGQYF.